Presented here are 30 T cell receptor beta chains from one specimen sequenced in a study of T-cell reconstitution after alpha-beta-depleted transplantation in children (TCRdb year 2016). Libraries were made using PCR. The sequencing machine was an Illumina HiSeq 2500. To normalize quantification of the TCRbeta repertoire, the TCR libraries were built with molecular barcoding that relied on unique molecular identifiers. The public reads were reprocessed in TCRdb via fastp at Q25 and MiXCR, keeping in-frame beta chains. Each record represents a unique CDR3 protein, reported with the most common genes and DNA among its rows. This sample lists almost 400,000 distinct CDR3 sequences; about a fifth were detected once. Of the sample, around 4% falls within the top ten clones. The source was PBMCs from the stem cell graft donor, collected from the stem cell graft. Receptor source: a human donor who donated a stem cell graft to a child with acute myeloid leukemia.

Only a few counts were recorded for this clonotype. This sequence joins TRBV15 and TRBJ2-1, with TRBD2 identical over 9 bases. V lost 1 base, J lost 4 bases, and 5 bases stayed unmatched. The CDR3 spans 16 residues. Germline values: CDR1 LNHNV, CDR2 YYDKDF (reference sequence). The CDR3 is CATSRGASGIYNEQFF. In DNA form, the CDR3 reads TGTGCCACCAGCAGAGGGGCTAGCGGGATTTACAATGAGCAGTTCTTC.

The J gene is TRBJ1-5, the V gene TRBV6-5; D is possibly TRBD1 (5 bases). The CDR3 has 15 residues. V gave up 0 bases and J gave up 5 bases, with 11 bases separating them. Germline CDR1 MNHEY, CDR2 SVGAGI. Here the CDR3 DNA reads TGTGCCAGCAGTTACTCTGGGAGGGGTCATCAGCCCCAGCATTTT. It yields the protein CASSYSGRGHQPQHF.

This clonotype was observed a few times. J is TRBJ2-7 and V is TRBV27; D may be TRBD2 (5 bases). The ends were cut back, 5 bases at V and 3 bases at J, with 11 bases in the middle. Germline CDR1 MNHEY, CDR2 SMNVEV (reference sequence). The CDR3 runs 13 residues. The CDR3 DNA follows: TGTGCCAGCAGTCTTGGACTTTTCTACGAGCAGTACTTC. This sequence encodes CASSLGLFYEQYF.

This chain joins TRBV28 and TRBJ2-1, with D hard to call. Germline V lookup: CDR1 MDHEN, CDR2 SYDVKM. The length of the CDR3 is 15 residues. Trimming cost V 3 bases and J 9 bases, with 18 bases left between them. CDR3 sequence (DNA): TGTGCCAGCAGTTTCCACCTTGTCGAGGTCGGTGAGCAGTTCTTC. Translation: CASSFHLVEVGEQFF.

This clonotype came up many times. J is TRBJ2-7 and V is TRBV20-1, with D perhaps assigned TRBD1 or TRBD2 (5 bases each). With 3 bases removed from V and 6 bases from J, the gap between germline ends came to 9 bases. Germline V gene lookup returns CDR1 DFQATT and CDR2 SNEGSKA (reference sequence). The CDR3 consists of 11 residues. Here the CDR3 DNA reads TGCAGTGCTAGTGGGGACGTCGAGCAGTACTTC. Protein sequence: CSASGDVEQYF.

The chain employs TRBV5-1 and TRBJ2-1, with TRBD1 identical over 7 bases. CDR1 and CDR2 from the germline V gene are SGHRS and YFSETQ. Losses at the gene ends were 0 bases for V and 3 bases for J; bases not matched to a gene: 6. CDR3 length: 16 residues. CDR3 coding DNA: TGCGCCAGCAGCTTGGAGCCGGGACAGTTCTACAATGAGCAGTTCTTC. Its translation: CASSLEPGQFYNEQFF.

The gene calls are TRBV5-1 and TRBJ2-7; D possibly uses TRBD1 or TRBD2 (5 bases each). Trimming removed 5 bases from V and 0 bases from J, with 9 bases in between. Germline CDR1 reads SGHRS; CDR2 reads YFSETQ. There are 13 residues in the CDR3. CDR3 DNA: TGCGCCAGCAGAGTCGGGGCCTCCTACGAGCAGTACTTC. Translating it yields CASRVGASYEQYF.

This clonotype was picked up many times. The V call is TRBV6-4, the J call TRBJ1-1; D is unclear. V lost 5 bases and J 0 bases, leaving 7 bases between the germline ends. Germline V lookup: CDR1 MRHNA, CDR2 SNTAGT. This CDR3 contains 13 residues. CDR3 nucleotides: TGTGCCAGCAGTCTACAGATGAACACTGAAGCTTTCTTT. The encoded protein is CASSLQMNTEAFF.

The chain joins TRBV4-3 to TRBJ2-7; a weak D match, TRBD2 (7 bases). V shed 1 base and J shed 2 bases, with 21 bases lying between them. Per the germline V gene, CDR1 is LGHNA and CDR2 is YSLEER. The CDR3 contains 18 residues. The CDR3 region is CASSQGLVAGANPYEQYF. For the CDR3, the DNA is TGCGCCAGCAGCCAAGGTTTGGTTGCGGGGGCGAATCCCTACGAGCAGTACTTC.

This clonotype occurred a few times. The rearrangement uses TRBV20-1 and TRBJ1-6; TRBD1 is a possible D gene (5 bases). V was clipped by 0 bases and J by 4 bases, with 13 bases between them. The germline CDR1 and CDR2 sequences are DFQATT and SNEGSKA (reference sequence). This CDR3 is built from 16 residues. Written as DNA, the CDR3 is TGCAGTGCTAGAGATGGCAGGGAGGTTTATAATTCACCCCTCCACTTT. Its translation is CSARDGREVYNSPLHF.

This clonotype showed up just a few times. The gene calls are TRBV12-3 or TRBV12-4 and TRBJ2-5, with TRBD1 matching over 9 bases. This CDR3 is 15 amino acids long. V shed 4 bases, J shed 5 bases, and the junction held 8 bases outside the gene matches. The CDR3, as DNA: TGTGCCAGCAGTTGGACAGGGGATCGGGGGGAGACCCAGTACTTC. This encodes CASSWTGDRGETQYF.

This rearrangement joins TRBV12-3 or TRBV12-4 to TRBJ1-1; TRBD1 matches 8 bases. CDR3 size: 14 residues. With 4 bases clipped from V and 5 bases from J, the junction kept 6 bases outside the gene matches. CDR3 DNA: TGTGCCAGCAGTTCGCCAGGGGGCTGGACTGAAGCTTTCTTT. It translates to CASSSPGGWTEAFF.

There are many counts of this clonotype. The CDR3 end shows no conserved phenylalanine or tryptophan, and so a read error is likely. This sequence joins TRBV29-1 and TRBJ2-7, with a possible D match to TRBD1 (6 bases). CDR1 is SQVTM, CDR2 ANQGSEA, per germline. The CDR3 has 14 amino acids. Trimming removed 3 bases at V and 6 bases at J, with 18 bases between. The DNA for the CDR3 is TGCAGCGTTGACATACAGGGCCTATGGAGCGAGCAGTACTCC. This translates into CSVDIQGLWSEQYS.

V and J are TRBV4-1 and TRBJ2-1; possible D gene TRBD1, 6 bases. Germline assignment: CDR1 MGHRA and CDR2 YSYEKL. This CDR3 contains 15 residues. The V and J ends lost 3 bases and 2 bases respectively, with 11 bases between them. The CDR3 here is CASSQAGATYNEQFF. The CDR3, as DNA: TGCGCCAGCAGCCAGGCAGGGGCCACCTACAATGAGCAGTTCTTC.

This clonotype was seen only a few times. This rearrangement joins TRBV12-5 to TRBJ2-1, with D possibly matching TRBD1 (6 bases). The CDR3 covers 13 residues. CDR1 is LGHNT, CDR2 FRNRAP, per germline. Trimming removed 1 base from V and 6 bases from J, with 7 bases in between. The CDR3 spells CASGLGRGNEQFF. The DNA of the CDR3 is TGTGCTAGTGGTTTGGGCAGGGGCAATGAGCAGTTCTTC.

The CDR3 here is CASSHRGGDNSPLHF. The CDR3 coding sequence is TGTGCCAGCAGCCATAGGGGTGGCGATAATTCACCCCTCCACTTT. The chain is built from TRBV4-2 and TRBJ1-6; possible D gene TRBD1, 5 bases. From germline, CDR1 is LGHNA and CDR2 YNFKEQ. V was shortened by 3 bases and J by 5 bases, with 11 bases between the two germline ends. The CDR3 is 15 amino acids.

This clonotype has a count of ten or more. This chain joins TRBV6-1 and TRBJ2-1; D not resolved. V lost 8 bases and J lost 8, with 10 bases in between. Germline CDR1 reads MNHNS; CDR2 reads SASEGT. The CDR3 totals 11 residues. The CDR3 spells CASPVLHEQFF. Here the CDR3 DNA reads TGTGCCAGCCCAGTACTGCATGAGCAGTTCTTC.

A few counts support this clonotype. The V and J genes are TRBV28 and TRBJ2-7, with D tentatively TRBD1 (6 bases). CDR1 is MDHEN, CDR2 SYDVKM, per germline. Trimming stripped 5 bases from V and 9 bases from J, with 23 bases between. CDR3 length: 15 amino acids. This chain's CDR3 is CASSISGTPLLGQYF. The DNA of the CDR3 is TGTGCCAGCAGTATCTCCGGGACACCCCTTTTAGGGCAGTACTTC.

This rearrangement joins TRBV7-9 to TRBJ2-7, with D possibly TRBD1 on 5 matching bases. Germline values: CDR1 SEHNR, CDR2 FQNEAQ (reference sequence). This CDR3 comprises 13 residues. With 6 bases removed from V and 3 bases from J, the gap between germline ends came to 12 bases. In DNA, the CDR3 is TGTGCCAGCAGTCAGACAGCTTACTACGAGCAGTACTTC. Translating gives CASSQTAYYEQYF.

This clonotype was found a few times. V usage is TRBV20-1 and J usage is TRBJ1-5; D not certain. The V and J ends lost 7 bases and 8 bases respectively, with 18 bases between them. CDR1 is DFQATT and CDR2 is SNEGSKA in the germline V gene (reference sequence). The CDR3 sequence is 13 residues long. DNA of the CDR3: TGCAGTGACCCCGTGACCGTCCCAAAGCCCCAGCATTTT. Protein sequence: CSDPVTVPKPQHF.

This clonotype was seen a few times. The V call is TRBV5-1, the J call TRBJ1-2, with a possible D match to TRBD1 (6 bases). Germline values: CDR1 SGHRS, CDR2 YFSETQ. There are 14 residues in the CDR3. Trimming cost V 0 bases and J 4 bases, with 10 bases left between them. CDR3: CASSLDRVSYGYTF. In DNA form, the CDR3 reads TGCGCCAGCAGCTTGGACAGGGTGTCCTATGGCTACACCTTC.

The V and J genes are TRBV28 and TRBJ2-7; D call uncertain. From germline, CDR1 is MDHEN and CDR2 SYDVKM. Trimming took 6 bases from V and 7 from J, leaving 19 bases between them. This CDR3 contains 14 residues. CDR3 sequence reads: CASSPVERRREQYF. The CDR3 nucleotides are TGTGCCAGCAGCCCAGTTGAACGAAGGCGTGAGCAGTACTTC. Full variable domain (rest looked up from reference TRBV28 and TRBJ2-7): DVKVTQSSRYLVKRTGEKVFLECVQDMDHENMFWYRQDPGLGLRLIYFSYDVKMKEKGDIPEGYSVSREKKERFSLILESASTNQTSMYLCASSPVERRREQYFGPGTRLTVT.

The rearrangement joins TRBV20-1 to TRBJ2-2; D gene uncertain. CDR3 length: 13 residues. V was clipped by 0 bases and J by 2 bases, with 4 bases between them. The germline CDR1 and CDR2 sequences are DFQATT and SNEGSKA (reference sequence). Here the CDR3 reads CSAREDNTGELFF. CDR3 coding DNA: TGCAGTGCTAGAGAAGATAACACCGGGGAGCTGTTTTTT.

The chain recombines TRBV6-5 with TRBJ2-6, with TRBD1 matching over 9 bases. V shed 4 bases and J 2 bases; nucleotides not matched to a gene: 6. Germline CDR1 reads MNHEY; CDR2 reads SVGAGI. The CDR3 consists of 17 residues. The DNA for the CDR3 is TGTGCCAGCAGTTCCGGGACAGGGACCCCTGGGGCCAACGTCCTGACTTTC. Translation gives CASSSGTGTPGANVLTF.

This chain links TRBV20-1 with TRBJ2-2, with no clear D. CDR3 length: 15 residues. Germline values: CDR1 DFQATT, CDR2 SNEGSKA (reference sequence). Trimming cost V 5 bases and J 2 bases, with 15 bases left between them. The CDR3, as DNA: TGCAGTGCTCATCGGCACACACCCAACACCGGGGAGCTGTTTTTT. It translates to CSAHRHTPNTGELFF.

The table lists this clonotype with a few counts. The gene calls are TRBV9 and TRBJ2-7; D gene uncertain. The CDR3 consists of 16 residues. Deletions cut 0 bases from V and 2 bases from J, with 15 bases between. Germline-derived CDR1 and CDR2 are SGDLS and YYNGEE. The CDR3, as DNA: TGTGCCAGCAGCGTAGCGTCATCAGGCATACCCTACGAGCAGTACTTC. Protein product: CASSVASSGIPYEQYF.

This clonotype has just a few counts. J is TRBJ2-7 and V is TRBV29-1; 8 nucleotides match TRBD1. This CDR3 region has 13 residues. The V gene's germline CDR1 is SQVTM and CDR2 ANQGSEA. Unmatched junction bases numbered 5, after V lost 6 bases and J lost 1 base. CDR3 region: CSVRDRRSYEQYF. The CDR3 region has the DNA TGCAGCGTGAGGGACAGGCGTTCCTACGAGCAGTACTTC.

This clonotype showed up many times. The rearrangement uses TRBV4-3 and TRBJ2-1, with 7 bases matching TRBD2. Germline CDR1 LGHNA, CDR2 YSLEER. The CDR3 is 14 residues long. Unmatched junction bases numbered 6, after V lost 0 bases and J lost 10 bases. CDR3: CASSQDRDGREQFF. DNA for the CDR3: TGCGCCAGCAGCCAAGATCGGGACGGGAGGGAGCAGTTCTTC.

This clonotype was seen many times. The rearrangement uses TRBV29-1 and TRBJ2-7; 9 bases fit TRBD1. This CDR3 region has 14 residues. The germline V gene encodes CDR1 SQVTM and CDR2 ANQGSEA. The junction had 7 bases not matched to a gene; V was cut back by 4 bases and J by 3 bases. CDR3 residues: CSVVLGQGRYEQYF. The CDR3, as DNA: TGCAGCGTTGTTTTGGGACAGGGCCGCTACGAGCAGTACTTC.

This clonotype was picked up a small number of times. The chain links TRBV5-1 to TRBJ2-3; D remains unclear. The V gene's germline CDR1 is SGHRS and CDR2 YFSETQ. This CDR3 region has 15 residues. V was clipped by 0 bases and J by 4 bases, with 12 bases between them. The CDR3 loop is CASSLVGDPSDTQYF. CDR3 nucleotides: TGCGCCAGCAGCTTGGTAGGAGACCCCTCAGATACGCAGTATTTT.